The next 21 T cell receptor beta chains were all read from a single sample in a study of OX40 agonist ivuxolimab in advanced cancers. Clones were sequenced by immunoSEQ multiplex PCR, and TCRdb holds only the in-frame ones, with some missing. Among 60,000 to 75,000 clones listed, 90% to 95% were seen once. The sequencing used CD4+ or CD8+ T cells sorted from blood, collected in a trial of the OX40 agonist ivuxolimab. Receptor source: an adult with an advanced solid tumor such as melanoma, head and neck, liver or kidney cancer.

The rearrangement uses TRBV2 and TRBJ2-2; TRBD2 aligns across 7 bases. The junction had 8 bases not matched to a gene; V was cut back by 6 bases and J by 4 bases. CDR1 and CDR2 (germline): SNHLY, FYNNEI. The CDR3 loop spans 15 amino acids. CDR3 residues: CASSATSDLTGELFF. In DNA form, the CDR3 reads TGTGCCAGCAGCGCCACTAGCGACCTCACCGGGGAGCTGTTTTTT.

The chain uses TRBV5-6 and TRBJ2-7; 11 positions match TRBD1. The trim removed 4 bases at V and 1 base at J, leaving 7 bases unmatched. The CDR3 sequence is 16 residues long. Germline loops: CDR1 SGHDT, CDR2 YYEEEE. CDR3 region: CASSQRTGGWSYEQYF. The CDR3 bases are TGTGCCAGCAGCCAGAGGACAGGGGGCTGGTCCTACGAGCAGTACTTC.

J is TRBJ2-1 and V is TRBV4-2; TRBD2 agrees at 8 bases. CDR1 is LGHNA and CDR2 is YNFKEQ in the germline V gene. V lost 9 bases, J lost 10 bases, and 8 bases stayed unmatched. The CDR3 runs 12 residues. In nucleotides, the CDR3 is TGTGCCAGGGCGCAAGAGCGGGGGGAGCAGTTCTTC. The encoded protein is CARAQERGEQFF.

The gene calls are TRBV5-5 and TRBJ1-1; D is undetermined. Trimming stripped 0 bases from V and 5 bases from J, with 14 bases between. This CDR3 contains 15 residues. Germline-derived CDR1 and CDR2 are SGHKS and YYEKEE (reference sequence). Here the CDR3 reads CASSLGNWDGTEAFF. CDR3 bases: TGTGCCAGCAGCTTGGGAAACTGGGATGGAACTGAAGCTTTCTTT.

This clone was picked up one time. The rearrangement uses TRBV19 and TRBJ2-1, with D possibly being TRBD2 (6 bases). Germline V gene lookup returns CDR1 LNHDA and CDR2 SQIVND (reference sequence). The CDR3 spans 12 residues. Trimming took off 5 bases at V and 7 bases at J, with 9 bases between the two ends. The CDR3 nucleotides are TGTGCCAGTAGTTACGGGACTAATGAGCAGTTCTTC. Translation gives CASSYGTNEQFF.

The rearrangement joins TRBV29-1 to TRBJ2-7; D may be TRBD1 (7 bases). Germline V gene data show CDR1 as SQVTM and CDR2 as ANQGSEA. The CDR3 sequence is 14 residues long. V was shortened by 1 base and J by 6 bases, with 16 bases between the two germline ends. The CDR3 region is CSVEVVAGGSEQYF. The CDR3 nucleotides read TGCAGCGTTGAAGTTGTGGCAGGGGGGTCCGAGCAGTACTTC.

This rearrangement joins TRBV11-3 to TRBJ2-7; 9 bases align to TRBD2. Germline-derived CDR1 and CDR2 are SGHNT and YENEEA. Trimming at V came to 3 bases and at J to 0 bases, leaving 3 bases not matched to a gene. This CDR3 has 15 amino acids. As DNA, the CDR3 is TGTGCCAGCAGCTTGGCGGGAGGGCCCTCCTACGAGCAGTACTTC. This sequence encodes CASSLAGGPSYEQYF.

The V gene is TRBV28, the J gene TRBJ1-2; 9 nucleotides align to TRBD1. This CDR3 has 15 residues. Germline V lookup: CDR1 MDHEN, CDR2 SYDVKM. V was clipped by 5 bases and J by 7 bases; unmatched bases: 11. Here the CDR3 reads CASSESGTGFAGYTF. In DNA form, the CDR3 reads TGTGCCAGCAGTGAGTCGGGGACAGGGTTTGCTGGCTACACCTTC.

The V and J genes are TRBV28 and TRBJ2-3, with 8 positions matching TRBD1. This CDR3 spans 16 amino acids. V was clipped by 11 bases and J by 2 bases; unmatched bases: 15. Looked up from germline, CDR1 is MDHEN and CDR2 is SYDVKM. The CDR3 is CAGSGGTGWFTDTQYF. The CDR3 DNA reads TGTGCCGGGTCAGGAGGGACAGGATGGTTCACAGATACGCAGTATTTT.

This clone was found a few times. V usage is TRBV7-2 and J usage is TRBJ2-1, with D unresolved. The length of the CDR3 is 13 residues. V dropped 5 bases and J dropped 4 bases, with 9 bases sitting between them. Per the germline V gene, CDR1 is SGHTA and CDR2 is FQGNSA. The CDR3 bases are TGTGCCAGCAGCGTTACAGCATACAATGAGCAGTTCTTC. Its translation is CASSVTAYNEQFF.

J is TRBJ1-3 and V is TRBV7-9; D not certain. The CDR3 is 14 amino acids. Trimming stripped 5 bases from V and 1 base from J, with 9 bases between. Germline assignment: CDR1 SEHNR and CDR2 FQNEAQ (reference sequence). CDR3 bases: TGTGCCAGCAGCGATGGGTCTTCTGGAAACACCATATATTTT. It specifies CASSDGSSGNTIYF.

Here the CDR3 DNA reads TGTGCCAGCAGCCCCACTAGCGCGGGAACCTACGAGCAGTACTTC. The encoded protein is CASSPTSAGTYEQYF. The chain recombines TRBV4-2 with TRBJ2-7, with 7 bases fitting TRBD2. The germline V gene encodes CDR1 LGHNA and CDR2 YNFKEQ. The V and J ends lost 4 bases and 2 bases, in that order; junction bases with no gene match: 8. CDR3 size: 15 residues.

This sequence joins TRBV19 and TRBJ2-7; TRBD2 might be the D (5 bases). The germline V and J ends were trimmed by 10 bases and 3 bases, with 19 bases remaining between them. The CDR3 length is 14 residues. Germline CDR1 reads LNHDA; CDR2 reads SQIVND (reference sequence). The DNA for the CDR3 is TGTGCCACCATGCCGGGATCGGGTTACTACGAGCAGTACTTC. It specifies CATMPGSGYYEQYF.

The J gene is TRBJ1-2, the V gene TRBV27, with D possibly matching TRBD1 (5 bases). V lost 6 bases and J lost 2, with 10 bases in between. The V gene's germline CDR1 is MNHEY and CDR2 SMNVEV (reference sequence). The CDR3 is 13 amino acids. CDR3 loop: CASSQDKNYGYTF. Here the CDR3 DNA reads TGTGCCAGCAGCCAGGACAAGAACTATGGCTACACCTTC.

The chain recombines TRBV5-4 with TRBJ1-2; perhaps TRBD1 as D (6 bases). CDR3 length: 15 amino acids. V lost 4 bases to trimming and J lost 8 bases, with 21 bases between them. CDR1 and CDR2 from the germline V gene are SGHNT and YYREEE (reference sequence). CDR3 sequence (DNA): TGTGCCAGCAGCCCGGAGTGGGGGGCCTATGGCGGCTACACCTTC. This codes for CASSPEWGAYGGYTF.

The J gene is TRBJ1-6, the V gene TRBV4-3; TRBD1 matches at 8 bases. The CDR3 consists of 15 residues. The V gene end was trimmed by 8 bases and the J gene end by 9 bases; junction bases not matched to a gene: 12. Germline CDR1 and CDR2: LGHNA and YSLEER. The CDR3 spells CASALTGVGGSPLHF. The CDR3 DNA reads as TGCGCCAGCGCTTTGACAGGGGTGGGAGGTTCACCCCTCCACTTT.

This chain joins TRBV11-3 and TRBJ2-7, with a weak D call TRBD2 (5 bases). This CDR3 is built from 13 residues. Germline CDR1 and CDR2: SGHNT and YENEEA. The V end was cut by 7 bases, the J end by 0 bases, with 10 bases between. CDR3 nucleotide sequence: TGTGCCAGCAACGATCGGGACTCCTACGAGCAGTACTTC. Its translation: CASNDRDSYEQYF.

The V call is TRBV27, the J call TRBJ2-1; TRBD2 aligns across 8 bases. CDR1 is MNHEY, CDR2 SMNVEV, per germline (reference sequence). The length of the CDR3 is 15 residues. With V trimmed by 0 bases and J by 7 bases, 5 bases remained unmatched. The DNA for the CDR3 is TGTGCCAGCAGTTTATCGCCGGGGGGGCTGAATGAGCAGTTCTTC. Its translation is CASSLSPGGLNEQFF.

The genes are TRBV19 and TRBJ1-5; D call uncertain. CDR1 LNHDA and CDR2 SQIVND come from the germline V gene (reference sequence). Trimming pared 2 bases from V and 5 bases from J, leaving 13 bases between. The CDR3 has 15 amino acids. DNA for the CDR3: TGTGCCAGTAGTATATTGTCCTCTTCCGATCAGCCCCAGCATTTT. It encodes CASSILSSSDQPQHF.

The rearrangement joins TRBV15 to TRBJ1-6, with a weak D call TRBD1 (5 bases). The V and J ends lost 0 bases and 15 bases respectively, with 12 bases between them. The CDR3 contains 13 residues. From germline, CDR1 is LNHNV and CDR2 YYDKDF (reference sequence). CDR3 in DNA: TGTGCCACCAGCAGAGATCCGGGGCAGTACCTCCACTTT. Residues: CATSRDPGQYLHF.

The rearrangement uses TRBV5-4 and TRBJ2-3, with TRBD2 matching 7 bases. Germline V gene sequence: CDR1 SGHNT, CDR2 YYREEE (reference sequence). The length of the CDR3 is 15 residues. Trimming cost V 0 bases and J 4 bases; bases outside gene matches: 5. The DNA of the CDR3 is TGTGCCAGCAGCTTGGTGGGCGGGAGCGCAGATACGCAGTATTTT. This gives the protein CASSLVGGSADTQYF.